The text below deals with one TCR beta chain. Antigen: not known. Here immunoSEQ multiplex PCR was the method, and the copy in TCRdb shows in-frame clones only, minus some. The sample lists some 110,000 clones, 70% to 90% seen once, with about 1.8% in the top ten. The sample is drawn from a study of cytomegalovirus exposure and HLA in healthy donors. Overall study: In a later analysis, it was reported that the 120 or so validation repertoires had been produced on the same platform as the 500 to 750 repertoires belonging to the first cohort.

Between the trimmed V and J ends, which lost 4 bases and 3 bases, there was a span of 9 bases. Germline CDR1 is LNHDA and CDR2 is SQIVND (reference sequence). The CDR3 contains 13 residues. Study-wide results and caveats: A classifier reportedly called cytomegalovirus status with high sensitivity and specificity. A few chains linked to CMV were shown in vitro to be specific for CMV antigens.

Donors were drawn from the approximately 120-subject validation cohort, separate from the approximately 670-subject first cohort. The TCR sequence derives from a man aged 18 to 30 in good health and CMV-seronegative. Sequencing input: PBMCs. The chain couples TRBV19 to TRBJ1-2; tentatively, D is TRBD1 (5 bases). The CDR3 coding sequence is TGTGCCAGTAGTAAGGACAAGTACTATGGCTACACCTTC. The encoded protein is CASSKDKYYGYTF.